This TCR beta chain is from a study of T cells in Graves' hyperthyroidism and ophthalmopathy. RNA transcripts served as the template for amplifying TCR beta CDR3 regions. HTBI primers were used for first-round RT-PCR of the TCR CDR3. In TCRdb, the multiplex PCR reads were re-called with MiXCR into one record per CDR3 protein. The table lists about 640,000 distinct CDR3 sequences, under 25% of them singletons, with around a third in the top ten. The germline V gene has CDR1 SGHRS and CDR2 YFSETQ. The CDR3 totals 13 residues. V was trimmed by 0 bases and J by 7 bases, leaving 11 bases between them. This receptor was taken from a man aged 25-45 years with Graves' ophthalmopathy. V gene TRBV5-1 combines with J gene TRBJ2-7; a possible D gene is TRBD2 (6 bases). The material sequenced was blood. CDR3 residues: CASSLEGGTEQYF. In nucleotides, the CDR3 is TGCGCCAGCAGCTTGGAGGGCGGGACGGAGCAGTACTTC.